This T cell receptor (beta chain) originates from a study of blood T cell repertoires in COVID-19. Study context: PBMCs, B-cell-depleted T cells, or T cells were the source of the cDNA or gDNA that made up the material.

Produced via immunoSEQ multiplex PCR; TCRdb's table is partial and in-frame only. The sample has 440,000 or so clones, approximately 91% seen once. The CDR3 consists of 14 residues. V lost 0 bases to trimming and J lost 4 bases, with 10 bases between them. Looked up from germline, CDR1 is SGHRS and CDR2 is YFSETQ. The chain joins TRBV5-1 to TRBJ1-2; D gene ambiguous. The receptor was isolated from a woman in her forties with COVID-19, enrolled during active disease. Sample: peripheral blood. The CDR3 DNA is TGCGCCAGCAGCTTGGAGGCAGGTGTCTATGGCTACACCTTC. The encoded protein is CASSLEAGVYGYTF.